This paragraph reports one T cell receptor beta chain. The antigen this receptor binds is unknown. No base quality values were provided; no much bigger clone lies one nucleotide off. This sample is part of a study of OX40 agonist ivuxolimab in advanced cancers. Regarding the complete study: Ivuxolimab, which targeted the costimulatory receptor OX40 (CD134), was an agonistic, fully human IgG2 monoclonal antibody. Partial responses occurred in three dose-escalation patients: two with cutaneous melanoma and one with hepatocellular carcinoma. Peripheral TCRbeta sequencing aimed to test whether ivuxolimab altered TCR sequence diversity and caused clonal T-cell expansion. The paper describes the monotherapy dose-escalation part (N of about 57 patients) of the phase I trial of ivuxolimab. The dose-escalation cohort was 80% to 90% male with a mean age of approximately 60 years, ranging from about 20 to 85. Among the roughly 50 dose-escalation patients, around 20 had hepatocellular carcinoma, around 15 melanoma, 9 renal cell carcinoma and 9 head and neck cancer. Intravenous ivuxolimab was administered to patients every 2 weeks at six dose levels: 0.01, 0.1, 0.3, 1.5, 3 and 10 mg/kg. Prior anti-PD-1, anti-PD-L1 or anti-CTLA-4 therapy was permitted, and checkpoint inhibitors had been received by roughly 42% of dose-escalation patients.

The trial excluded patients who had a history of autoimmune disease or were on systemic immunosuppression. Peripheral blood for TCR sequencing was collected from all dose cohorts at baseline, on cycle 4 day 1, and on cycle 7 day 1. Samples came from an open-label, multicenter, first-in-human phase I dose-escalation trial of ivuxolimab. The trial enrolled adults with locally advanced or metastatic head and neck squamous cell, hepatocellular, melanoma or renal cell carcinoma. Before TCR sequencing, CD4+ and CD8+ T cells were separately sorted from peripheral blood. Beyond this particular receptor, the publication reports: Antigen specificity was not determined for the clonally expanded peripheral T cells. Clonal expansion of both CD4+ and CD8+ blood T cells was observed from baseline to week 6 at doses 0.1 to 3.0 mg/kg. After ivuxolimab, more expanded clones were found on average in CD8+ T cells than in CD4+ T cells. In partial responders in the 0.1-3.0 mg/kg groups, normalized peripheral clonal expansion was found to be among the lowest, especially among CD8+ T cells. Low levels of normalized T-cell clonal expansion were also shown by some nonresponding patients.

Genomic DNA was extracted from sorted cells for sequencing of the TCRbeta CDR3 region. TCRbeta CDR3 regions were sequenced using the immunoSEQ Assay. TCRdb re-hosts the immuneACCESS table, in-frame sequences only. Its copies lack some clones; in the studies checked, an unresolved V gene accounts for under half of them, and the cause for the rest is not known. The sample table holds 65,000 to 75,000 clones, of which more than 75% were seen once. Together, the top ten hold roughly 6.1% of the sample. From its cysteine to its phenylalanine, the CDR3 spans 14 amino acids. Solely the CDR3 DNA is kept, with 42 bases framed from the first base. V is reduced by 1 base and J by 1 base, leaving a spacing of 8 bases between them. The germline V gene (reference sequence) supplies CDR1 GTSNPN and CDR2 SVGIG.

The material was CD4+ or CD8+ T cells sorted from blood, obtained in a trial of the OX40 agonist ivuxolimab. The sequence joins TRBV30 to TRBJ1-5; the D segment could be TRBD1, given 5 matching bases. The clonotype was recovered from an adult with an advanced solid tumor such as melanoma, head and neck, liver or kidney cancer. Here is the DNA: TGTGCCTGGAGTGGAAGACAGAGCAATCAGCCCCAGCATTTT. This sequence encodes CAWSGRQSNQPQHF.